This is a list of T cell receptor beta chains from one sample in a study of CD8+CD57+ T cells in acquired aplastic anemia. One entry per CDR3 protein, called by TCRdb with MiXCR from the reads. Of more than 150,000 distinct CDR3 sequences in the sample, 40% to 55% were seen once. Sequencing input: sorted CD4+, CD8+, or CD8+CD57+ T cells (not recorded which) from PBMCs. These receptors were collected from a human donor in good health. Each CDR3 is given with its conserved first and last residue. D genes are given only for firm matches. Some rows have no size entry. The others give once, few or many, or a class for an expanded clone.

clone size	V gene	D gene	J gene	CDR3 protein	CDR3 DNA
many	TRBV5-1	-	TRBJ2-2	CASSLDGTNTGELFF	TGCGCCAGCAGCTTGGATGGTACGAACACCGGGGAGCTGTTTTTT
-	TRBV20-1	TRBD2	TRBJ2-7	CSARTSGDYEQYF	TGCAGTGCCAGAACTAGCGGGGACTACGAGCAGTACTTC
-	TRBV7-2	TRBD2	TRBJ2-7	CASTPGAGLNYEQYF	TGTGCCAGCACTCCCGGGGCGGGACTAAACTACGAGCAGTACTTC
-	TRBV10-3	-	TRBJ2-7	CASSEEGAGAYEQYF	TGTGCCAGCAGTGAAGAGGGGGCGGGGGCCTACGAGCAGTACTTC
-	TRBV5-8	-	TRBJ1-2	CASSLSHSGNYGYTF	TGTGCCAGCAGCTTATCACACTCTGGGAACTATGGCTACACCTTC
many	TRBV19	-	TRBJ2-1	CASSIHIATRDEQFF	TGTGCCAGTAGTATCCACATCGCGACGCGGGATGAGCAGTTCTTC
many	TRBV7-9	TRBD1	TRBJ1-2	CASSPVRATGRVSDGYTF	TGTGCCAGCAGCCCCGTAAGGGCGACAGGGCGCGTATCGGATGGCTACACCTTC
once	TRBV25-1	-	TRBJ1-4	CASSAWTQTNEKLFF	TGTGCCAGCAGTGCCTGGACACAAACTAATGAAAAACTGTTTTTT
few	TRBV2	TRBD1	TRBJ2-7	CASTKTGFEQYF	TGTGCCAGCACGAAGACAGGGTTCGAGCAGTACTTC
-	TRBV29-1	TRBD2	TRBJ2-1	CSVASGRYDEQFF	TGCAGCGTTGCAAGCGGGAGATATGATGAGCAGTTCTTC
once	TRBV19	TRBD1	TRBJ2-5	CASNQGVSETQYF	TGTGCCAGTAACCAGGGGGTATCAGAGACCCAGTACTTC
-	TRBV2	TRBD2	TRBJ2-3	CASSVGTSGSGDTQYF	TGTGCCAGCAGTGTGGGGACTAGCGGGAGTGGGGATACGCAATATTTT
many	TRBV5-1	-	TRBJ2-1	CASSLEFGGNNEQFF	TGCGCCAGCAGCTTGGAATTCGGGGGAAACAATGAGCAGTTCTTC
-	TRBV6-1	-	TRBJ1-1	CVSSPRRGGAGTEAFF	TGTGTCAGCAGTCCACGAAGGGGGGGGGCCGGCACTGAAGCTTTCTTT